This T cell receptor beta chain was captured in a study of CD8 T cells in Susac syndrome. Germline assignment: CDR1 DFQATT and CDR2 SNEGSKA (reference sequence). V lost 0 bases, J lost 9 bases, and 15 bases lay in between. This CDR3 comprises 13 residues. When the RNA was reverse transcribed, random hexamers were used with an input of roughly 0.5 to 1 ug. MiXCR, run by TCRdb on the immunoSEQ multiplex PCR reads, gives a single entry per CDR3 protein. The top ten clones hold 0.095% to 0.12% of a sample with more than 55,000 distinct CDR3 sequences, 96% of them seen once. Each multiple sclerosis control was a treatment-naive patient with relapsing-remitting disease that was either stable or active.

Material: CD4+ T cells from PBMCs. The sequence derives from a human donor with multiple sclerosis. The gene calls are TRBV20-1 and TRBJ2-7; no firm D call. The CDR3 spells CSARDRVLISQYF. The CDR3 DNA follows: TGCAGTGCTAGAGATCGAGTGCTGATCTCGCAGTACTTC.